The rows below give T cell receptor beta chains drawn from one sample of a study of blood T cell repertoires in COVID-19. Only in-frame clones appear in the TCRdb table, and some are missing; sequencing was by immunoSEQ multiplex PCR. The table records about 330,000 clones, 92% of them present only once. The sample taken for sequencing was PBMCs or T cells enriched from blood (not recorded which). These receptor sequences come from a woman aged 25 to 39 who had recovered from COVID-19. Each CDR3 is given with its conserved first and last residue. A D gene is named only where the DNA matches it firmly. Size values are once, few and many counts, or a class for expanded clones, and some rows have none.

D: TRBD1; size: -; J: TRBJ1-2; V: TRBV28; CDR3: CATPPGQGGYGYTF; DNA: TGTGCCACCCCCCCGGGGCAGGGGGGCTATGGCTACACCTTC
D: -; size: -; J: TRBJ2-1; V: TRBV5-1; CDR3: CASSVSGIGNEQFF; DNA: TGCGCCAGCAGCGTGTCAGGTATCGGCAATGAGCAGTTCTTC
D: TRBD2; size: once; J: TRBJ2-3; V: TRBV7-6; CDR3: CASSLEADMGGDTQYF; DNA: TGTGCCAGCAGCTTAGAAGCGGATATGGGGGGGGATACGCAGTATTTT
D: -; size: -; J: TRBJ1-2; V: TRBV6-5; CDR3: CASSRTFRNYGYTF; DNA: TGTGCCAGCAGCCGCACATTTCGTAACTATGGCTACACCTTC
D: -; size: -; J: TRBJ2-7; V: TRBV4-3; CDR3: CASSQASSYEQYF; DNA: TGCGCCAGCAGCCAAGCCAGCTCCTACGAGCAGTACTTC
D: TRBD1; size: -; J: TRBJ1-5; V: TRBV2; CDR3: CASSADRGSAQPQHF; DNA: TGTGCCAGCAGCGCCGACAGGGGTTCAGCTCAGCCCCAGCATTTT
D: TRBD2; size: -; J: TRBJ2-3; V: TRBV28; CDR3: CASSLWAGGGSDTQYF; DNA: TGTGCCAGCAGTTTATGGGCGGGAGGCGGGTCAGATACGCAGTATTTT
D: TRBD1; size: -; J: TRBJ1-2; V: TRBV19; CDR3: CASRDRAGYTF; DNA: TGTGCCAGCCGGGACAGGGCTGGCTACACCTTC
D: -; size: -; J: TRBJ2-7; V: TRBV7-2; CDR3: CASSQDEGVSYEQYF; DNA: TGTGCCAGCAGCCAGGACGAAGGGGTCTCCTACGAGCAGTACTTC
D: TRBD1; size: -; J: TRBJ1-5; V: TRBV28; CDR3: CASSLPRGYSNQPQHF; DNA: TGTGCCAGCAGTTTACCCAGGGGGTATAGCAATCAGCCCCAGCATTTT
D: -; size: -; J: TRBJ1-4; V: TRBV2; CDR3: CASSPPTNEKLFF; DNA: TGTGCCAGCAGTCCGCCGACAAATGAAAAACTGTTTTTT
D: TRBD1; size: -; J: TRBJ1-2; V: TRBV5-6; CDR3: CASSPKQGVHGYTF; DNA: TGTGCCAGCAGCCCAAAACAGGGGGTTCATGGCTACACCTTC
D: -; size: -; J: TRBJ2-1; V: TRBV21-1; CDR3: CASSTNEETGFNNEQFF; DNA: TGTGCCAGCAGCACGAATGAGGAGACAGGGTTCAACAATGAGCAGTTCTTC
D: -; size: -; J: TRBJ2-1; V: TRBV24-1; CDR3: CATSDPTTGGLINEQFF; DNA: TGTGCCACCAGTGATCCGACGACGGGTGGCTTGATCAATGAGCAGTTCTTC
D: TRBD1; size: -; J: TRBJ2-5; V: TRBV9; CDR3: CASSERQGAETQYF; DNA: TGTGCCAGCAGCGAACGACAGGGGGCAGAGACCCAGTACTTC
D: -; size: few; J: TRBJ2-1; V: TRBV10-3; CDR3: CAIRAEGNEQFF; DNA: TGTGCCATCAGGGCTGAGGGAAATGAGCAGTTCTTC
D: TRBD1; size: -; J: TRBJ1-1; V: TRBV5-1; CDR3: CARYRDRGSDTEAFF; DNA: TGCGCCAGATACCGGGACAGGGGATCGGACACTGAAGCTTTCTTT
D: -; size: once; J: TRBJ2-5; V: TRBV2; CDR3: CASSGQQETQYF; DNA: TGTGCCAGCAGCGGACAGCAAGAGACCCAGTACTTC
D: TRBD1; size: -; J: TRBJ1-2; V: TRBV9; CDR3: CASSSGQGYYGYTF; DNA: TGTGCCAGCAGCTCAGGACAGGGGTACTATGGCTACACCTTC
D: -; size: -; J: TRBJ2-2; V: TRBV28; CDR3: CASSSAAGELFF; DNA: TGTGCCAGCAGTTCGGCGGCCGGGGAGCTGTTTTTT
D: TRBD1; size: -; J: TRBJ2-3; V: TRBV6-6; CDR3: CASSRDRATDTQYF; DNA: TGTGCCAGCAGCCGGGACAGGGCGACAGATACGCAGTATTTT
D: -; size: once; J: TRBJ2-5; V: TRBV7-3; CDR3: CASSSNSGETQYF; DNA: TGTGCCAGCAGCTCCAACTCCGGGGAGACCCAGTACTTC
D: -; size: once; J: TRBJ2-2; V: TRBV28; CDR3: CASSPHDRSGELFF; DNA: TGTGCCAGCAGTCCACATGACAGGTCCGGGGAGCTGTTTTTT
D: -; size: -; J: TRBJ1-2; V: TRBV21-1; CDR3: CASPIQGGVNGYGYTF; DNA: TGTGCCAGCCCAATTCAGGGAGGGGTGAACGGCTATGGCTACACCTTC
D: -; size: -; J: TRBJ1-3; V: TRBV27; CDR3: CASSSQGGGNTIYF; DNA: TGTGCCAGCAGTTCCCAGGGTGGTGGAAACACCATATATTTT
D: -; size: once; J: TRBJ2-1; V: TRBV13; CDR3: CASTLKLNNEQFF; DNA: TGTGCCAGCACTTTAAAGCTAAACAATGAGCAGTTCTTC
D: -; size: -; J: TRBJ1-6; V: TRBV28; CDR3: CADFRSPLHF; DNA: TGTGCGGACTTTAGATCACCCCTCCACTTT
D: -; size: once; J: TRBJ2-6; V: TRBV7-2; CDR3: CASSLDMAGANVLTF; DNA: TGTGCCAGCAGCTTGGACATGGCTGGGGCCAACGTCCTGACTTTC
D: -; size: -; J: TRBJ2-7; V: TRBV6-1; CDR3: CASSGKDSPVHLEQYF; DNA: TGTGCCAGCAGTGGGAAGGACAGCCCAGTTCACCTCGAGCAGTACTTC
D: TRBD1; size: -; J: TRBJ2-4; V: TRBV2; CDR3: CASTGGQGAWDIQYF; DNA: TGTGCCAGCACCGGGGGACAGGGGGCATGGGACATTCAGTACTTC
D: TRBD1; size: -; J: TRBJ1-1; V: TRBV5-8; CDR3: CASSSKQGAVNTEAFF; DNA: TGTGCCAGCAGCTCCAAACAGGGGGCAGTCAACACTGAAGCTTTCTTT
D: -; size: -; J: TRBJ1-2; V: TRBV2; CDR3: CASSDATPPGTTGYGYTF; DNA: TGTGCCAGCAGTGACGCCACGCCGCCCGGTACAACGGGTTATGGCTACACCTTC
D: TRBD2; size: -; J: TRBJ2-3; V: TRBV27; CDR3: CATRTSGDTQYF; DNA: TGTGCCACCCGGACTAGCGGAGATACGCAGTATTTT
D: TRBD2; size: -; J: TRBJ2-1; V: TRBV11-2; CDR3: CASSLFFEGLVNNEQFF; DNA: TGTGCCAGCAGCTTATTTTTTGAGGGACTAGTAAACAATGAGCAGTTCTTC
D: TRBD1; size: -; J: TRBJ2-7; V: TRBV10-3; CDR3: CAISDYITGQGANYEQYF; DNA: TGTGCCATCAGTGACTACATAACGGGACAGGGGGCCAACTACGAGCAGTACTTC